This TCR beta chain was sequenced in a study of T cell responses to AZD1222 COVID-19 vaccine. Study observations and caveats: Distributed over spike, vaccine-associated CD4 TCRs predominated at 160-218 and 743-854.

CDR3 size: 16 residues. V dropped 5 bases and J dropped 0 bases, with 11 bases sitting between them. Germline CDR1 reads LNHDA; CDR2 reads SQIVND (reference sequence). Data came from immunoSEQ multiplex PCR; TCRdb stores just in-frame clones and leaves some out. This sample has 180,000 or so clones, with approximately 94% found just once. As for this clone: The target antigen is unknown.

The sequence derives from an adult in good health. This material consisted of peripheral blood, taken on day 0 of AZD1222 vaccination. This rearrangement joins TRBV19 to TRBJ2-6, with D perhaps matching TRBD1 (5 bases). CDR3 loop: CASSFQGYSGANVLTF. The CDR3 nucleotides are TGTGCCAGTAGTTTCCAGGGATACTCTGGGGCCAACGTCCTGACTTTC.